The sequence of this T cell receptor (beta chain) was determined in a study of T cells after yellow fever vaccination. Background on the study: Preparation used SMART-Seq v4 Ultra Low Input for the low-cell-number fractions. Whole-study findings and limits: The secondary response showed a weaker magnitude and a faster peak, day 5 versus 15. Post-booster repertoires contained most primary-vaccination clones again (around 96% CD4, about 90% CD8).

MiXCR, run by TCRdb on the 5' RACE reads, gives a single entry per CDR3 protein. The data show some 300,000 distinct CDR3 sequences, over 8.5% seen once. This CDR3 contains 13 residues. Germline CDR1 reads DFQATT; CDR2 reads SNEGSKA (reference sequence). V gave up 5 bases and J gave up 3 bases; unmatched junction bases: 5. This clonotype showed up just a few times. As yet, its antigen is unknown. The chain uses TRBV20-1 and TRBJ2-3, with 7 bases fitting TRBD2. Material: CD4+ T cells sorted from PBMCs, obtained 45 days after the yellow fever booster vaccination. The sequence was obtained from a man between 18 and 35 years old who received the YFV17D yellow fever vaccine. CDR3 protein: CSAVLAQTDTQYF. In DNA, the CDR3 is TGCAGTGCTGTACTAGCGCAAACAGATACGCAGTATTTT.